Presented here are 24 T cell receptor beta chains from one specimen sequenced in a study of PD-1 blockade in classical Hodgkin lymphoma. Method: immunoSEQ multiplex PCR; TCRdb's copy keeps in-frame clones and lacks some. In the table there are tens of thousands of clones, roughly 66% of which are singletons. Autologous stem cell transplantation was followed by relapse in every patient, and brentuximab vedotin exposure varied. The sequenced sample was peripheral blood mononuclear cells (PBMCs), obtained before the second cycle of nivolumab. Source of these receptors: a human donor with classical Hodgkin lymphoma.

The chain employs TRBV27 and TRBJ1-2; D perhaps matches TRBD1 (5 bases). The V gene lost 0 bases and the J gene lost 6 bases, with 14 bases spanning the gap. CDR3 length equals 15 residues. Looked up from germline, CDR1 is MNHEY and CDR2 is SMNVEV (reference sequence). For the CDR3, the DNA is TGTGCCAGCAGTTTATCCCGGGGAGGGGCCGATGGCTACACCTTC. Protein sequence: CASSLSRGGADGYTF.

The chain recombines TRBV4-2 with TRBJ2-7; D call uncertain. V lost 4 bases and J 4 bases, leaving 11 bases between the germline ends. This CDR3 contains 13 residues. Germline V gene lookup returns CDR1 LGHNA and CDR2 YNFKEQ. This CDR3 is CASSPTPFYEQYF. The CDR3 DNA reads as TGTGCCAGCAGCCCCACACCCTTTTACGAGCAGTACTTC.

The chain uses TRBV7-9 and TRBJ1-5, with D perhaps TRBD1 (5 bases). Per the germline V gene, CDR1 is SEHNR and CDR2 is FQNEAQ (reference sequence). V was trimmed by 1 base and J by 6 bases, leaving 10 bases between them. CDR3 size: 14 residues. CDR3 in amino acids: CASSLVGEVQPQHF. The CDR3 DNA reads TGTGCCAGCAGCTTAGTGGGGGAGGTTCAGCCCCAGCATTTT.

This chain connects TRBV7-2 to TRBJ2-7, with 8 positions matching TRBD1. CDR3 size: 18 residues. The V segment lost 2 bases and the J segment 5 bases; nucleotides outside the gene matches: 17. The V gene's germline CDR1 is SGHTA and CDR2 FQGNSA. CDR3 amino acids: CASSLNPYGTGVVNEQYF. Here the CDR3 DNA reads TGTGCCAGCAGCTTAAACCCTTATGGGACAGGCGTGGTGAACGAGCAGTACTTC. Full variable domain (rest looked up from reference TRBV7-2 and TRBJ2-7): GAGVSQSPSNKVTEKGKDVELRCDPISGHTALYWYRQSLGQGLEFLIYFQGNSAPDKSGLPSDRFSAERTGGSVSTLTIQRTQQEDSAVYLCASSLNPYGTGVVNEQYFGPGTRLTVT.

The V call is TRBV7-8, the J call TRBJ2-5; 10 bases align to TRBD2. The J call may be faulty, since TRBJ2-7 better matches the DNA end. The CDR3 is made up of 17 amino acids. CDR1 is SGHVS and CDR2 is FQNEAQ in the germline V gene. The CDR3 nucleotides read TGTGCCAGCAGCTTAAGGGCTAGCGGGAGTCTGACCTACGAGCAGTACTTC. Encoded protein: CASSLRASGSLTYEQYF.

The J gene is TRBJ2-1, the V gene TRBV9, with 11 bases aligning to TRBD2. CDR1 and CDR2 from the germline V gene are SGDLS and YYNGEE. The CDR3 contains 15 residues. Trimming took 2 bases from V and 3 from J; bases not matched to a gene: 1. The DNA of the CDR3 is TGTGCCAGCAGCGTTGGGACTAGCGGCTACAATGAGCAGTTCTTC. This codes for CASSVGTSGYNEQFF.

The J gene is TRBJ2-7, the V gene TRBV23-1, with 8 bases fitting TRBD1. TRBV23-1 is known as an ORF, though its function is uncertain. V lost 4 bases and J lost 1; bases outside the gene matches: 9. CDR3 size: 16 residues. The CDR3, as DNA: TGCGCCAGCAGTCTCGCGGGACAGGTTTTTTCCTACGAGCAGTACTTC. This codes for CASSLAGQVFSYEQYF.

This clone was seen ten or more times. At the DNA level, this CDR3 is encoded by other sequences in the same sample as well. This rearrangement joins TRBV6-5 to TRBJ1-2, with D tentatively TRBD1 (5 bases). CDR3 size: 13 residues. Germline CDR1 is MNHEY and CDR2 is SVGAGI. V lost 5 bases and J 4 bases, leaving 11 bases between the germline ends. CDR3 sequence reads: CASSPQGGYGYTF. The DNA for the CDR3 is TGTGCCAGCAGTCCCCAGGGCGGCTATGGCTACACCTTC.

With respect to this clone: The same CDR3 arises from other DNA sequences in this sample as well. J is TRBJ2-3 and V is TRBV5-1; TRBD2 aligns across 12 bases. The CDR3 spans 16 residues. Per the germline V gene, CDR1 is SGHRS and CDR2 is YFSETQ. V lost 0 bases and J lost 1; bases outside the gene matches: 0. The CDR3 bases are TGCGCCAGCAGCTTGGGACTAGCGGGAGGCACAGATACGCAGTATTTT. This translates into CASSLGLAGGTDTQYF.

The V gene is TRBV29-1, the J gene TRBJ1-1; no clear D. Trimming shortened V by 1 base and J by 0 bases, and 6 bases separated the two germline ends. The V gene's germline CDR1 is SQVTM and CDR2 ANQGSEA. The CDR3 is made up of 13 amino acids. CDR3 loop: CSVEGRMNTEAFF. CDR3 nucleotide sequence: TGCAGCGTTGAAGGCAGAATGAACACTGAAGCTTTCTTT.

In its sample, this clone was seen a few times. The CDR3 DNA sequence: TGCGCCAGCAGCGACGGTGGCTCTGGAAACACCATATATTTT. This sequence encodes CASSDGGSGNTIYF. The chain couples TRBV5-1 to TRBJ1-3, with D hard to call. The length of the CDR3 is 14 residues. Germline V gives CDR1 SGHRS, CDR2 YFSETQ. V shed 4 bases and J shed 0 bases, with 8 bases lying between them. Using reference TRBV5-1 and TRBJ1-3 for the parts outside the CDR3, the full variable domain is KAGVTQTPRYLIKTRGQQVTLSCSPISGHRSVSWYQQTPGQGLQFLFEYFSETQRNKGNFPGRFSGRQFSNSRSEMNVSTLELGDSALYLCASSDGGSGNTIYFGEGSWLTVV.

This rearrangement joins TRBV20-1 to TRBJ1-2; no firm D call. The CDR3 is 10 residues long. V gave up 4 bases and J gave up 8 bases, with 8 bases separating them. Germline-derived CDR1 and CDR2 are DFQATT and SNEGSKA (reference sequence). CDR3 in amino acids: CSAIEGGYTF. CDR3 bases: TGCAGTGCTATCGAAGGGGGCTACACCTTC.

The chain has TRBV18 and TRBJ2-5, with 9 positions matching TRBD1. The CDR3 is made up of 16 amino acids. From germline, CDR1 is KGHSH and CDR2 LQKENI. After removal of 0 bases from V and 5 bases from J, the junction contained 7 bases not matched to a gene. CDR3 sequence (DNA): TGTGCCAGCTCACCACCTTTCAGGGACAGGGAGGAGACCCAGTACTTC. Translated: CASSPPFRDREETQYF.

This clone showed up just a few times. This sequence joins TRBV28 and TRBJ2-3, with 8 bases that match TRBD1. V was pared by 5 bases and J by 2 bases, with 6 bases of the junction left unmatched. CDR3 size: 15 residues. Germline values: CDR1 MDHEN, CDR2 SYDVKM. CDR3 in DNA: TGTGCCAGCAGTCTAGACAGGGGCTTCACAGATACGCAGTATTTT. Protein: CASSLDRGFTDTQYF.

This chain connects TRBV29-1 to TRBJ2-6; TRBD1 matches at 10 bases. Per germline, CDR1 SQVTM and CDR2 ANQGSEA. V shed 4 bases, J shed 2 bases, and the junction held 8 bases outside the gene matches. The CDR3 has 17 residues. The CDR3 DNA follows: TGCAGCGTTGGGACGGGACAGGGGACCACTGGGGCCAACGTCCTGACTTTC. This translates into CSVGTGQGTTGANVLTF.

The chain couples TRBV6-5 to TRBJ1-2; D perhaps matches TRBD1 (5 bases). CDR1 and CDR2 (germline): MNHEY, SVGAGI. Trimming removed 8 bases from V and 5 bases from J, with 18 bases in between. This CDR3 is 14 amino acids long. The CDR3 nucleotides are TGTGCCAGCCGGAGAGGTTATGAGGGGTATGGCTACACCTTC. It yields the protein CASRRGYEGYGYTF.

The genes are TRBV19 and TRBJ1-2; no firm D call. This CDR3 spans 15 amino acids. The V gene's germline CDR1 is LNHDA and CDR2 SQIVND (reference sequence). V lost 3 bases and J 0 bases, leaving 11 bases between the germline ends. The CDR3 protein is CASSISAVTNYGYTF. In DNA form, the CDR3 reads TGTGCCAGTAGTATCTCAGCGGTAACTAACTATGGCTACACCTTC.

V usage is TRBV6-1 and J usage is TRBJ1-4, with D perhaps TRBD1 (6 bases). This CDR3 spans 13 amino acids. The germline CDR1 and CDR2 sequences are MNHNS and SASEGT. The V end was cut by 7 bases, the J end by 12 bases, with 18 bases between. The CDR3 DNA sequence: TGTGCCAGCACCAATCAACAGGGAGGGGAACTGTTTTTT. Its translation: CASTNQQGGELFF.

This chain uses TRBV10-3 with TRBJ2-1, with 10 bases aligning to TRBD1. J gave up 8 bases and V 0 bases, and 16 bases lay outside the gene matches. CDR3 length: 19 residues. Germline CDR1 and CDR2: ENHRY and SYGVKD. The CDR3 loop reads CAISESNKRIDRGLYEQFF. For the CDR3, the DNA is TGTGCCATCAGTGAGTCGAATAAGAGGATCGACAGGGGGCTCTATGAGCAGTTCTTC.

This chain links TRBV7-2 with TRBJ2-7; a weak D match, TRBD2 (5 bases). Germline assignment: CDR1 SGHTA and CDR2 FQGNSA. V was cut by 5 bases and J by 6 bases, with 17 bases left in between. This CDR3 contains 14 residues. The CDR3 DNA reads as TGTGCCAGCAGCCCGCTTGTGAGGGTAGGCGAGCAGTACTTC. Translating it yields CASSPLVRVGEQYF.

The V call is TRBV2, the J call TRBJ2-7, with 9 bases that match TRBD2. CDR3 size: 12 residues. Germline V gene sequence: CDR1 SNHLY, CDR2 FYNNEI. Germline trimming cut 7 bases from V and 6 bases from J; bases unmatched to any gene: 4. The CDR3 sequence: CASNGLATEQYF. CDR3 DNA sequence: TGTGCCAGCAACGGACTAGCGACCGAGCAGTACTTC.

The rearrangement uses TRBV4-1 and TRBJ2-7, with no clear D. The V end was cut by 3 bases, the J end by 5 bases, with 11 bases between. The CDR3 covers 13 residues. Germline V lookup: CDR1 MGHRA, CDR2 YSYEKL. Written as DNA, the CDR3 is TGCGCCAGCAGCCAGCGTGGATTCGACGAGCAGTACTTC. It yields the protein CASSQRGFDEQYF.

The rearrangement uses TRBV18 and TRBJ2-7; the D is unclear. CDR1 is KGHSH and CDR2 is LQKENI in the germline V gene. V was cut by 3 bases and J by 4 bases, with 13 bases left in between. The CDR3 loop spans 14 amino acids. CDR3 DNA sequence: TGTGCCAGCTCACCTCCCGCAACTGTTTACGAGCAGTACTTC. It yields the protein CASSPPATVYEQYF.

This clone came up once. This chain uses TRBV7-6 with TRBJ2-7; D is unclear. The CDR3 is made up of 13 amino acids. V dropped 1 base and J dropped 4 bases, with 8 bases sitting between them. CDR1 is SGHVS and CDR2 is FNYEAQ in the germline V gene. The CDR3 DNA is TGTGCCAGCAGCTTAGGGATCTGGTACGAGCAGTACTTC. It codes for CASSLGIWYEQYF.